The clone carrying this T cell receptor beta chain was found a few times. Healthy Caucasians from Russia aged roughly 6 to 95 served as donors. Isolation per sample recovered at least 6.5 million PBMCs. These data belong to a study of blood T cells in healthy people across ages. A J-beta primer mix and a sample-barcoded 5' primer were used in a second PCR of roughly 7 to 12 cycles. TCRdb reprocessed the 5' RACE reads via MiXCR and lists one record per CDR3 protein. The sample lists fewer than 1.5 million distinct CDR3 sequences; 42% were seen once. The length of the CDR3 is 19 residues. Trimming took 1 base from V and 0 from J; bases not matched to a gene: 9.

The chain employs TRBV12-3 or TRBV12-4 and TRBJ2-4, with 10 bases identical to TRBD2. The receptor was isolated from a young woman in good health. The sample was blood. CDR3 protein: CASSLVPAGGPKAKNIQYF. DNA for the CDR3: TGTGCCAGCAGTTTAGTCCCAGCGGGGGGGCCCAAAGCCAAAAACATTCAGTACTTC.